Sequencing of this T cell receptor beta chain was carried out in a study of T cells in women clearing cervical HPV infection. In the study overall: Controls were women whose single incident HPV16 infection cleared within 12 months without precancer or cancer. Case blood drawn at lesion detection; control blood after infection cleared.

Details on this clone: Its antigen is unidentified. The observed sequence ends 3 residues before the CDR3 terminus, with the missing tail filled in from the germline J gene.

General study points: CIN3+ cases had significantly higher TCR repertoire richness than controls, but evenness did not differ. T-cell numbers per sample were unknown and may explain richness differences.

The protocol was immunoSEQ multiplex PCR, while the TCRdb copy is restricted to in-frame clones and leaves out a portion. The ten top clones account for approximately 1%, within a sample of over 45,000 clones. Between the trimmed V and J ends, which lost 3 bases and 0 bases, there was a span of 11 bases. CDR1 and CDR2 from the germline V gene are GTSNPN and SVGIG (reference sequence). This CDR3 has 15 amino acids. The TCR originated in a woman between 18 and 69 years old with a cervical HPV16 infection that either progressed to CIN3+ or cleared (not recorded which). Source material: blood buffy coat. V usage is TRBV30 and J usage is TRBJ2-2; TRBD2 is a possible D gene (5 bases). The CDR3 bases that were read are TGTGCCTGGAGAGGTCCCGGGGCGAACACCGGGGAG. Its protein is CAWRGPGANTGE. The entire CDR3 protein reads CAWRGPGANTGELFF.